Listed here are 21 T cell receptor beta chains from one sample, sequenced in a study of shared clonotypes between healthy human individuals. Profiled with immunoSEQ multiplex PCR; TCRdb holds only in-frame clones, not every one. This sample has under 1,100,000 clones, with 78% found just once. Sample: memory CD4+ T cells from PBMCs. Documented subset: CD45RA-negative fraction. The receptors were gathered from a young man in good health. Some clones in this sample may be carry-over from other donors' samples.

The count of this clone is one. This sequence joins TRBV7-2 and TRBJ2-7; TRBD1 matches at 8 bases. V shed 5 bases and J 3 bases; nucleotides not matched to a gene: 9. The CDR3 covers 15 residues. Germline CDR1 is SGHTA and CDR2 is FQGNSA. DNA for the CDR3: TGTGCCAGCAGCCCGACAGGGGACCCTATCTACGAGCAGTACTTC. Its protein is CASSPTGDPIYEQYF.

The V gene is TRBV6-5, the J gene TRBJ1-1; D might be TRBD1 (6 bases). Germline V gives CDR1 MNHEY, CDR2 SVGAGI. Trimming took off 1 base at V and 4 bases at J, with 7 bases between the two ends. This CDR3 is 13 amino acids long. This CDR3 is CASSYLTGTEAFF. The CDR3 nucleotides read TGTGCCAGCAGTTACTTGACAGGCACTGAAGCTTTCTTT.

Comments on this clone: Other DNA sequences in the same sample also yield this CDR3. The chain recombines TRBV18 with TRBJ1-1; no clear D. The CDR3 consists of 13 residues. Trimming took off 6 bases at V and 4 bases at J, with 12 bases between the two ends. Germline assignment: CDR1 KGHSH and CDR2 LQKENI. CDR3 nucleotide sequence: TGTGCCAGCTCCCCTAATTGGGGCACTGAAGCTTTCTTT. Translation gives CASSPNWGTEAFF.

The V gene is TRBV11-3, the J gene TRBJ2-2, with 11 bases that match TRBD2. Looked up from germline, CDR1 is SGHNT and CDR2 is YENEEA. This CDR3 has 16 residues. V lost 5 bases and J lost 4; bases outside the gene matches: 6. CDR3 DNA: TGTGCCAGCAGCCCCGGACTAGCGGGCCTCACCGGGGAGCTGTTTTTT. It translates to CASSPGLAGLTGELFF.

V is TRBV5-6 and J is TRBJ2-7; D might be TRBD2 (6 bases). The V gene's germline CDR1 is SGHDT and CDR2 YYEEEE. V was pared by 2 bases and J by 4 bases, with 10 bases between. This CDR3 has 13 residues. The CDR3 is CASSFKTRYEQYF. The DNA for the CDR3 is TGTGCCAGCAGCTTCAAGACTAGATACGAGCAGTACTTC. Supplemented by reference TRBV5-6 and TRBJ2-7, the full variable domain reads DAGVTQSPTHLIKTRGQQVTLRCSPKSGHDTVSWYQQALGQGPQFIFQYYEEEERQRGNFPDRFSGHQFPNYSSELNVNALLLGDSALYLCASSFKTRYEQYFGPGTRLTVT.

Written as DNA, the CDR3 is TGTGCCTGGACTCGGGACAGACTAGCGGGCCATCAAGAGACCCAGTACTTC. It encodes CAWTRDRLAGHQETQYF. The chain couples TRBV30 to TRBJ2-5; TRBD2 agrees at 10 bases. The V gene's germline CDR1 is GTSNPN and CDR2 SVGIG (reference sequence). J gave up 2 bases and V 4 bases, and 13 bases lay outside the gene matches. The CDR3 has 17 amino acids.

This clone has a handful of counts. The gene calls are TRBV30 and TRBJ1-1; weak D call: TRBD1 (5 bases). Germline loops: CDR1 GTSNPN, CDR2 SVGIG (reference sequence). This CDR3 spans 14 amino acids. V lost 1 base to trimming and J lost 5 bases, with 14 bases between them. CDR3 coding DNA: TGTGCCTGGAGTGCCGGGGGTGTGAGGACTGAAGCTTTCTTT. Protein product: CAWSAGGVRTEAFF.

This clone was detected once. V is TRBV28 and J is TRBJ1-3; D unclear. Looked up from germline, CDR1 is MDHEN and CDR2 is SYDVKM. V was cut by 3 bases and J by 3 bases, with 3 bases left in between. The CDR3 runs to 12 residues. The CDR3 DNA sequence: TGTGCCAGCAGTTTGTATGGAAACACCATATATTTT. Its protein is CASSLYGNTIYF. Looking up the rest from reference TRBV28 and TRBJ1-3 gives the full variable domain: DVKVTQSSRYLVKRTGEKVFLECVQDMDHENMFWYRQDPGLGLRLIYFSYDVKMKEKGDIPEGYSVSREKKERFSLILESASTNQTSMYLCASSLYGNTIYFGEGSWLTVV.

V usage is TRBV9 and J usage is TRBJ2-3; D not resolved. This CDR3 region has 15 residues. CDR1 is SGDLS, CDR2 YYNGEE, per germline. V was clipped by 0 bases and J by 2 bases, with 10 bases between them. CDR3 coding DNA: TGTGCCAGCAGCGTAGAGGTAGCCCACACAGATACGCAGTATTTT. Its protein is CASSVEVAHTDTQYF.

This sequence joins TRBV9 and TRBJ2-7; 12 nucleotides line up with TRBD2. This CDR3 is 14 amino acids long. Germline CDR1 is SGDLS and CDR2 is YYNGEE. V dropped 3 bases and J dropped 5; count of bases not matched to a gene: 3. This CDR3 reads CASSATSGSDEQYF. In DNA form, the CDR3 reads TGTGCCAGCAGCGCGACTAGCGGGAGTGACGAGCAGTACTTC.

The V and J genes are TRBV2 and TRBJ1-4, with unresolved D. This CDR3 is built from 11 residues. Germline V gives CDR1 SNHLY, CDR2 FYNNEI. Trimming left V 7 bases short and J 8 bases short, with 8 bases between. The CDR3 sequence is CASKVEEKLFF. In nucleotides, the CDR3 is TGTGCCAGCAAGGTGGAAGAAAAACTGTTTTTT.

This chain uses TRBV5-5 with TRBJ2-2; TRBD1 or TRBD2 may be the D gene (5 bases each). This CDR3 has 13 amino acids. Germline lookup yields CDR1 SGHKS and CDR2 YYEKEE (reference sequence). Deletions cut 4 bases from V and 5 bases from J, with 9 bases between. CDR3 region: CASSRDPTGELFF. The CDR3 DNA follows: TGTGCCAGCAGCCGGGACCCAACCGGGGAGCTGTTTTTT.

In its sample, this clone was seen once. This chain connects TRBV30 to TRBJ2-1; weak D call: TRBD2 (6 bases). Germline assignment: CDR1 GTSNPN and CDR2 SVGIG (reference sequence). The CDR3 totals 15 residues. Trimming cost V 0 bases and J 3 bases, with 12 bases left between them. The CDR3, as DNA: TGTGCCTGGAGTGTAACTAGCACCCGCTACAATGAGCAGTTCTTC. Amino acids: CAWSVTSTRYNEQFF.

This clone was observed a handful of times. This chain uses TRBV28 with TRBJ2-7, with unresolved D. Trimming shortened V by 6 bases and J by 3 bases, and 18 bases separated the two germline ends. The CDR3 covers 15 residues. CDR1 and CDR2 from the germline V gene are MDHEN and SYDVKM. CDR3 residues: CASRLFPDPLYEQYF. In nucleotides, the CDR3 is TGTGCCAGCAGGCTATTCCCGGACCCTCTCTACGAGCAGTACTTC.

The chain links TRBV15 to TRBJ1-5, with TRBD1 matching 8 bases. With 3 bases clipped from V and 6 bases from J, the junction kept 7 bases outside the gene matches. The CDR3 totals 15 residues. Germline CDR1 and CDR2: LNHNV and YYDKDF (reference sequence). The CDR3 loop is CATSSDRGRAQPQHF. CDR3 nucleotide sequence: TGTGCCACCAGCAGCGACAGGGGTAGGGCTCAGCCCCAGCATTTT. Full variable domain (remainder filled in from reference TRBV15 and TRBJ1-5): DAMVIQNPRYQVTQFGKPVTLSCSQTLNHNVMYWYQQKSSQAPKLLFHYYDKDFNNEADTPDNFQSRRPNTSFCFLDIRSPGLGDTAMYLCATSSDRGRAQPQHFGDGTRLSIL.

The chain couples TRBV9 to TRBJ1-4; 7 nucleotides line up with TRBD1. The germline gives CDR1 SGDLS, CDR2 YYNGEE. The CDR3 spans 15 residues. Trimming removed 3 bases from V and 0 bases from J; junction bases left unmatched: 2. The CDR3 sequence is CASSAQGATNEKLFF. CDR3 nucleotide sequence: TGTGCCAGCAGCGCCCAGGGGGCAACTAATGAAAAACTGTTTTTT.

The chain is built from TRBV9 and TRBJ1-4; D remains unclear. CDR3 length: 15 residues. V was shortened by 0 bases and J by 5 bases, with 11 bases between the two germline ends. Looked up from germline, CDR1 is SGDLS and CDR2 is YYNGEE. In nucleotides, the CDR3 is TGTGCCAGCAGCGTAGCTCTGGGTCGGAATGAAAAACTGTTTTTT. This encodes CASSVALGRNEKLFF.

The chain combines TRBV7-8 with TRBJ2-2; D may be TRBD1 (6 bases). From germline, CDR1 is SGHVS and CDR2 FQNEAQ. The length of the CDR3 is 15 residues. V lost 6 bases and J lost 0, with 11 bases in between. CDR3 in amino acids: CASSTGTTNTGELFF. CDR3 DNA sequence: TGTGCCAGCAGTACCGGGACAACGAACACCGGGGAGCTGTTTTTT. The whole variable domain, remainder taken from reference TRBV7-8 and TRBJ2-2, is GAGVSQSPRYKVAKRGQDVALRCDPISGHVSLFWYQQALGQGPEFLTYFQNEAQLDKSGLPSDRFFAERPEGSVSTLKIQRTQQEDSAVYLCASSTGTTNTGELFFGEGSRLTVL.

The rearrangement uses TRBV4-1 and TRBJ1-3; TRBD1 aligns across 8 bases. Losses at the gene ends were 4 bases for V and 0 bases for J; bases not matched to a gene: 20. This CDR3 comprises 21 residues. CDR1 and CDR2 from the germline V gene are MGHRA and YSYEKL. The CDR3 coding sequence is TGCGCCAGCAGCCGACAGACTCCGGGACAGGCGCAGTCCCTCTCTGGAAACACCATATATTTT. Protein: CASSRQTPGQAQSLSGNTIYF.

As regards this clone: At the DNA level, this CDR3 is encoded by other sequences in the same sample as well. The chain links TRBV7-3 to TRBJ2-2; 14 bases align to TRBD2. With V trimmed by 5 bases and J by 6 bases, 2 bases remained unmatched. Germline-derived CDR1 and CDR2 are SGHTA and FQGTGA. This CDR3 is built from 15 residues. CDR3 nucleotide sequence: TGTGCCAGCAGCCTGGGACTAGCGGGAGCCGGGGAGCTGTTTTTT. Amino acids: CASSLGLAGAGELFF.

V and J are TRBV28 and TRBJ1-5, with TRBD1 identical over 7 bases. Germline V gives CDR1 MDHEN, CDR2 SYDVKM. The CDR3 consists of 16 residues. Unmatched junction bases numbered 7, after V lost 5 bases and J lost 0 bases. CDR3: CASSHRGQFSNQPQHF. The CDR3 nucleotides are TGTGCCAGCAGTCATAGGGGACAGTTTAGCAATCAGCCCCAGCATTTT.